These T cell receptor beta chains were read from a single sample in a study of T cell responses to AZD1222 COVID-19 vaccine. TCRdb keeps only in-frame clones here, not all; method: immunoSEQ multiplex PCR. The table records 90,000 to 100,000 clones, around 90% of them present only once. Sequencing was performed on peripheral blood, taken on day 0 of AZD1222 vaccination. The receptors originated from an adult in good health. CDR3s include the opening cysteine and the closing phenylalanine or tryptophan. Each record gives: J gene, V gene, clone size, D gene, CDR3 protein, CDR3 DNA. A D gene is named only where the DNA matches it firmly. A row's size may be missing; if present it is once, few, many or a size class.

j_gene: TRBJ1-5; v_gene: TRBV2; abundance: -; d_gene: -; CDR3aa: CASSAVHLYSNQPQHF; CDR3nt: TGTGCCAGCAGTGCAGTCCACCTTTATAGCAATCAGCCCCAGCATTTT
j_gene: TRBJ2-3; v_gene: TRBV6-1; abundance: -; d_gene: -; CDR3aa: CASSEGASTDTQYF; CDR3nt: TGTGCCAGCAGTGAAGGGGCAAGCACAGATACGCAGTATTTT
j_gene: TRBJ1-6; v_gene: TRBV5-5; abundance: few; d_gene: -; CDR3aa: CASSPRQHYNSPLHF; CDR3nt: TGTGCCAGCAGCCCTAGACAACACTATAATTCACCCCTCCACTTT
j_gene: TRBJ1-2; v_gene: TRBV10-2; abundance: few; d_gene: TRBD1; CDR3aa: CASRATGEGGYTF; CDR3nt: TGCGCCAGCAGAGCAACAGGGGAAGGGGGCTACACCTTC
j_gene: TRBJ2-3; v_gene: TRBV5-1; abundance: -; d_gene: -; CDR3aa: CASSLGDNTDTQYF; CDR3nt: TGCGCCAGCAGCTTGGGGGATAACACAGATACGCAGTATTTT
j_gene: TRBJ2-7; v_gene: TRBV6-5; abundance: -; d_gene: -; CDR3aa: CASSYSTGTAYEQYF; CDR3nt: TGTGCCAGCAGTTACTCGACTGGGACGGCCTACGAGCAGTACTTC
j_gene: TRBJ2-3; v_gene: TRBV2; abundance: -; d_gene: TRBD1; CDR3aa: CASIGQGAAPGTQYF; CDR3nt: TGTGCCAGCATCGGACAGGGAGCAGCCCCCGGTACGCAGTATTTT
j_gene: TRBJ1-2; v_gene: TRBV5-1; abundance: -; d_gene: TRBD1; CDR3aa: CASSLSGTDYGYTF; CDR3nt: TGCGCCAGCAGCTTATCGGGGACAGACTATGGCTACACCTTC
j_gene: TRBJ1-1; v_gene: TRBV9; abundance: -; d_gene: -; CDR3aa: CASSVGHTEAFF; CDR3nt: TGTGCCAGCAGCGTGGGTCACACTGAAGCTTTCTTT
j_gene: TRBJ1-4; v_gene: TRBV4-1; abundance: -; d_gene: -; CDR3aa: CASSLPSMVGGLFF; CDR3nt: TGCGCCAGCAGCCTACCTAGTATGGTTGGGGGTTTGTTTTTT
j_gene: TRBJ1-2; v_gene: TRBV7-9; abundance: -; d_gene: -; CDR3aa: CASSLGGRDDYGYTF; CDR3nt: TGTGCCAGCAGCTTAGGGGGTCGTGATGACTATGGCTACACCTTC
j_gene: TRBJ2-7; v_gene: TRBV11-2; abundance: -; d_gene: TRBD1; CDR3aa: CASGRGFQPLLHEQYF; CDR3nt: TGTGCCAGCGGCAGGGGGTTCCAACCTCTACTCCACGAGCAGTACTTC
j_gene: TRBJ1-1; v_gene: TRBV6-6; abundance: -; d_gene: -; CDR3aa: CASSYSRGSGTEAFF; CDR3nt: TGTGCCAGCAGTTACTCGAGAGGTTCGGGGACTGAAGCTTTCTTT
j_gene: TRBJ2-7; v_gene: TRBV7-9; abundance: once; d_gene: TRBD1; CDR3aa: CASSRTGEVYEQYF; CDR3nt: TGTGCCAGCAGCCGGACAGGGGAGGTGTACGAGCAGTACTTC
j_gene: TRBJ1-1; v_gene: TRBV2; abundance: -; d_gene: -; CDR3aa: CASSGGGRTEAFF; CDR3nt: TGTGCCAGCAGTGGGGGGGGAAGGACTGAAGCTTTCTTT
j_gene: TRBJ2-3; v_gene: TRBV2; abundance: few; d_gene: -; CDR3aa: CASGLALTDTQYF; CDR3nt: TGTGCCAGCGGGTTAGCGCTGACAGATACGCAGTATTTT
j_gene: TRBJ1-5; v_gene: TRBV9; abundance: -; d_gene: -; CDR3aa: CASSEQGVNQPQHF; CDR3nt: TGTGCCAGCAGCGAACAGGGTGTCAATCAGCCCCAGCATTTT
j_gene: TRBJ2-2; v_gene: TRBV7-8; abundance: -; d_gene: -; CDR3aa: CASSLVFTGRGGELFF; CDR3nt: TGTGCCAGCAGCTTAGTATTTACAGGGAGGGGCGGGGAGCTGTTTTTT
j_gene: TRBJ2-7; v_gene: TRBV28; abundance: -; d_gene: -; CDR3aa: CASSLIEGLLGYEQYF; CDR3nt: TGTGCCAGCAGTTTAATCGAGGGGCTACTTGGGTACGAGCAGTACTTC
j_gene: TRBJ1-2; v_gene: TRBV5-6; abundance: -; d_gene: -; CDR3aa: CASSPPRISYGYTF; CDR3nt: TGTGCCAGCAGCCCTCCACGGATTAGCTATGGCTACACCTTC
j_gene: TRBJ1-2; v_gene: TRBV19; abundance: -; d_gene: -; CDR3aa: CATGPRGGIYGYTF; CDR3nt: TGTGCCACCGGCCCACGTGGGGGCATCTATGGCTACACCTTC
j_gene: TRBJ1-1; v_gene: TRBV2; abundance: -; d_gene: TRBD1; CDR3aa: CASPLGRGRTEAFF; CDR3nt: TGTGCCAGCCCTCTCGGCAGGGGGCGAACTGAAGCTTTCTTT
j_gene: TRBJ1-1; v_gene: TRBV27; abundance: -; d_gene: -; CDR3aa: CASSLAWRNEAFF; CDR3nt: TGTGCCAGCAGTTTAGCTTGGAGGAATGAAGCTTTCTTT
j_gene: TRBJ2-2; v_gene: TRBV2; abundance: -; d_gene: TRBD2; CDR3aa: CASSVERGGAGELFF; CDR3nt: TGTGCCAGCAGTGTCGAGCGGGGGGGCGCCGGGGAGCTGTTTTTT
j_gene: TRBJ2-1; v_gene: TRBV30; abundance: -; d_gene: TRBD2; CDR3aa: CAWSVVGTTTYNEQFF; CDR3nt: TGTGCCTGGAGTGTAGTTGGGACTACCACCTACAATGAGCAGTTCTTC
j_gene: TRBJ2-1; v_gene: TRBV5-6; abundance: -; d_gene: -; CDR3aa: CASSFGSSYNEQFF; CDR3nt: TGTGCCAGCAGCTTTGGGAGCTCCTACAATGAGCAGTTCTTC
j_gene: TRBJ2-3; v_gene: TRBV2; abundance: -; d_gene: -; CDR3aa: CASGRALPTDTQYF; CDR3nt: TGTGCCAGCGGACGGGCCCTCCCAACAGATACGCAGTATTTT
j_gene: TRBJ1-3; v_gene: TRBV30; abundance: -; d_gene: TRBD1; CDR3aa: CACMGQGSGNTIYF; CDR3nt: TGTGCCTGTATGGGACAGGGCTCTGGAAACACCATATATTTT
j_gene: TRBJ2-5; v_gene: TRBV3-1/TRBV3-2; abundance: -; d_gene: -; CDR3aa: CASSPIGTFQQETQYF; CDR3nt: TGTGCCAGCAGCCCGATAGGGACTTTCCAACAAGAGACCCAGTACTTC
j_gene: TRBJ1-2; v_gene: TRBV14; abundance: -; d_gene: -; CDR3aa: CASSRTVNYGYTF; CDR3nt: TGTGCCAGCAGCCGGACTGTGAACTATGGCTACACCTTC
j_gene: TRBJ1-1; v_gene: TRBV5-1; abundance: -; d_gene: -; CDR3aa: CASRGWTEAFF; CDR3nt: TGCGCCAGCAGGGGGTGGACTGAAGCTTTCTTT
j_gene: TRBJ2-3; v_gene: TRBV6-4; abundance: -; d_gene: TRBD2; CDR3aa: CASSDSTSGGDTQYF; CDR3nt: TGTGCCAGCAGTGACTCGACTAGCGGGGGAGATACGCAGTATTTT
j_gene: TRBJ2-2; v_gene: TRBV6-5; abundance: -; d_gene: -; CDR3aa: CASSPNDFYTGELFF; CDR3nt: TGTGCCAGCAGCCCCAACGACTTCTACACCGGGGAGCTGTTTTTT
j_gene: TRBJ1-3; v_gene: TRBV7-9; abundance: -; d_gene: -; CDR3aa: CASSSLLTGNTIYF; CDR3nt: TGTGCCAGCAGCTCGTTGTTAACTGGAAACACCATATATTTT
j_gene: TRBJ2-7; v_gene: TRBV6-4; abundance: -; d_gene: TRBD2; CDR3aa: CASSTKGLAFFEQYF; CDR3nt: TGTGCCAGCAGTACCAAGGGACTAGCCTTCTTTGAGCAGTACTTC
j_gene: TRBJ2-5; v_gene: TRBV10-1; abundance: -; d_gene: -; CDR3aa: CASSDSGETQYF; CDR3nt: TGCGCCAGCAGTGATTCAGGGGAGACCCAGTACTTC
j_gene: TRBJ1-4; v_gene: TRBV19; abundance: -; d_gene: -; CDR3aa: CASSGREGATNEKLFF; CDR3nt: TGTGCCAGTAGTGGCCGAGAGGGGGCAACTAATGAAAAACTGTTTTTT
j_gene: TRBJ2-3; v_gene: TRBV5-1; abundance: -; d_gene: -; CDR3aa: CASSVPTSGTDTQYF; CDR3nt: TGCGCCAGCAGCGTCCCGACCAGCGGCACAGATACGCAGTATTTT
j_gene: TRBJ2-7; v_gene: TRBV5-4; abundance: once; d_gene: -; CDR3aa: CASSTRDTYEQYF; CDR3nt: TGTGCCAGCAGTACTCGGGACACCTACGAGCAGTACTTC
j_gene: TRBJ1-2; v_gene: TRBV6-5; abundance: -; d_gene: TRBD1; CDR3aa: CASSYQGTGGRTGYTF; CDR3nt: TGTGCCAGCAGTTACCAAGGGACAGGGGGGCGAACTGGCTACACCTTC
j_gene: TRBJ1-1; v_gene: TRBV5-8; abundance: -; d_gene: -; CDR3aa: CASSRWTEAFF; CDR3nt: TGTGCCAGCAGCCGGTGGACTGAAGCTTTCTTT
j_gene: TRBJ1-2; v_gene: TRBV30; abundance: -; d_gene: -; CDR3aa: CAGYGGGVEGYTF; CDR3nt: TGTGCCGGGTATGGGGGGGGAGTAGAAGGCTACACCTTC
j_gene: TRBJ2-7; v_gene: TRBV6-5; abundance: -; d_gene: -; CDR3aa: CASSYWGGRGGYEQYF; CDR3nt: TGTGCCAGCAGTTACTGGGGGGGAAGAGGGGGATACGAGCAGTACTTC
j_gene: TRBJ2-4; v_gene: TRBV5-5; abundance: -; d_gene: TRBD1; CDR3aa: CASSLEDRGLNIQYF; CDR3nt: TGTGCCAGCAGCTTGGAGGACAGGGGGCTCAACATTCAGTACTTC
j_gene: TRBJ2-3; v_gene: TRBV5-1; abundance: -; d_gene: TRBD1; CDR3aa: CASSFGTGVDTQYF; CDR3nt: TGCGCCAGCAGCTTCGGGACAGGGGTAGATACGCAGTATTTT
j_gene: TRBJ1-5; v_gene: TRBV2; abundance: -; d_gene: TRBD1; CDR3aa: CASSERTGGDQPQHF; CDR3nt: TGTGCCAGCAGTGAAAGGACAGGGGGCGATCAGCCCCAGCATTTT
j_gene: TRBJ1-1; v_gene: TRBV5-1; abundance: -; d_gene: TRBD1; CDR3aa: CASSPGTGGSLTEAFF; CDR3nt: TGCGCCAGCAGCCCGGGGACAGGGGGCTCCCTCACTGAAGCTTTCTTT
j_gene: TRBJ2-5; v_gene: TRBV14; abundance: -; d_gene: TRBD2; CDR3aa: CASSHSASGETQYF; CDR3nt: TGTGCCAGCAGCCATTCGGCTAGCGGTGAGACCCAGTACTTC
j_gene: TRBJ1-2; v_gene: TRBV6-5; abundance: once; d_gene: -; CDR3aa: CASSQEVDSGYTF; CDR3nt: TGTGCCAGCAGCCAAGAAGTGGATTCTGGCTACACCTTC
j_gene: TRBJ2-2; v_gene: TRBV6-5; abundance: -; d_gene: -; CDR3aa: CASSLGTGELFF; CDR3nt: TGTGCCAGCTCTCTTGGAACCGGGGAGCTGTTTTTT